This T cell receptor (beta chain) is from a study of post-analysis software for immune sequencing data. Notes on this clonotype: The target antigen is unknown.

Presence of unique molecular identifiers characterized the TCR beta cDNA libraries. TCRdb analysed the PCR reads with MiXCR anew, one entry per CDR3 protein. The sample comprises around 180,000 distinct CDR3 sequences, 30% of which are singletons, and 1.5% rests with the top ten. The CDR3 consists of 10 residues. Germline values: CDR1 DFQATT, CDR2 SNEGSKA (reference sequence). V lost 5 bases to trimming and J lost 3 bases, with 4 bases between them. General study findings and limits: Patients had higher frequencies than controls of a handful of TRBV segments, including TRBV5-6, TRBV5-1 and TRBV20-1.

The V call is TRBV20-1, the J call TRBJ2-5; D call uncertain. The sequencing input was blood. The source is a girl aged 5-17 years with multiple sclerosis. The CDR3 coding sequence is TGCAGTGCTCAAAAAGAGACCCAGTACTTC. It is translated as CSAQKETQYF.